This TCR beta chain appears in the sequencing data of a study of cytomegalovirus exposure and HLA in healthy donors. Study-level information: One earlier analysis, a look at around 170 million T cells, found almost 120 million unique TCR beta sequences.

PCR used 60 Vbeta primers and 13 Jbeta primers. The repertoire was sequenced with immunoSEQ multiplex PCR; TCRdb's copy has only in-frame clones and lacks some. The sample shows 110,000 to 150,000 clones, 76% of them seen only once. V dropped 4 bases and J dropped 9; count of bases not matched to a gene: 5. Germline values: CDR1 SGHDN, CDR2 FVKESK. The CDR3 spans 13 residues. Regarding the study as a whole: A later analysis linked a missense DCLRE1C variant to TCR beta V- and J-gene trimming.

To note about this clone: Antigen specificity is unknown.

The chain couples TRBV14 to TRBJ2-7, with TRBD1 identical over 11 bases. Sample: PBMCs. The receptor was derived from a woman aged 40 to 50 in good health and CMV-seronegative. The CDR3 loop is CASSPWTGGRQYF. Here the CDR3 DNA reads TGTGCCAGCAGCCCCTGGACAGGGGGCCGGCAGTACTTC.